This TCR beta chain was sequenced in a study of Japanese encephalitis immunity and Zika vaccine responses. Across the whole study: Stimulation used ZIKV structural-protein peptides split into flavivirus-conserved and non-conserved pools, or pre-vaccination-matched JEV or YFV peptides. Study-wide findings and caveats: Repertoire similarity across samples was higher in JEV than YFV pre-vaccinated donors.

TCRdb called the 5' RACE reads again in MiXCR, with one record for every CDR3 protein. The table has approximately 290 distinct CDR3 sequences, roughly 2.5% seen once. By share, this clonotype counts as medium-sized. CDR3 length equals 12 residues. In germline, CDR1 is LNHDA, CDR2 SQIVND (reference sequence). V was trimmed by 5 bases and J by 9 bases, leaving 11 bases between them. For 6 days, PBMCs labeled with CFSE were cultured with peptide pools at roughly 1 ug/mL each. The sort collected unfixed, live, CD56-CD19-CD16-CD3+CD4+ CFSE-low proliferating CD4 T cells. The rearrangement joins TRBV19 to TRBJ2-1; the D call may be TRBD1 or TRBD2 (5 bases each). This receptor was obtained from an adult woman who received an inactivated Zika virus vaccine. This specimen was antigen-activated CD4+ T cells from blood, cultured, taken during a Zika inactivated vaccine study. Here the CDR3 DNA reads TGTGCCAGTAGTGGGACGGGTCGTGAGCAGTTCTTC. This gives the protein CASSGTGREQFF.